The 21 T cell receptor beta chains in this list originate from one sample, sequenced in a study of cytomegalovirus exposure and HLA in healthy donors. Vbeta (60) and Jbeta (13) primers were used in the PCR. Some clones are missing from TCRdb's copy, which holds only in-frame ones; the method was immunoSEQ multiplex PCR. The sample lists about 140,000 clones, around 78% seen once, with about 2.2% in the top ten. The sequencing sample was made of PBMCs. These receptors originate from a woman between 18 and 29 years old in good health and CMV-seropositive.

As for this clone: The same CDR3 also results from other DNA sequences found in this sample. This chain joins TRBV6-1 and TRBJ2-1, with TRBD1 identical over 7 bases. With V trimmed by 6 bases and J by 0 bases, 2 bases remained unmatched. Germline V gene data show CDR1 as MNHNS and CDR2 as SASEGT. The CDR3 is 14 residues long. CDR3 sequence reads: CASRGQSSYNEQFF. The CDR3 coding sequence is TGTGCCAGCAGGGGACAGAGCTCCTACAATGAGCAGTTCTTC.

The chain uses TRBV4-2 and TRBJ1-1, with a possible D match to TRBD1 (5 bases). Germline V gene data show CDR1 as LGHNA and CDR2 as YNFKEQ. The V and J ends lost 1 base and 3 bases respectively, with 15 bases between them. The CDR3 has 16 residues. Here the CDR3 DNA reads TGTGCCAGCAGCCAAGTGGGGAACGACAGATACACTGAAGCTTTCTTT. Its protein is CASSQVGNDRYTEAFF.

This clone was counted only a few times. The chain joins TRBV5-8 to TRBJ2-2; D not certain. Germline CDR1 is SGHTS and CDR2 is YDEGEE. V was shortened by 2 bases and J by 6 bases, with 8 bases between the two germline ends. There are 13 residues in the CDR3. DNA for the CDR3: TGTGCCAGCAGCTTAGAACGGTCCGGGGAGCTGTTTTTT. As protein: CASSLERSGELFF.

This clone was picked up one time. V is TRBV6-5 and J is TRBJ1-1; D may be TRBD1 (5 bases). This CDR3 region has 12 residues. The germline gives CDR1 MNHEY, CDR2 SVGAGI. V was pared by 7 bases and J by 1 base, with 7 bases between. The CDR3 sequence: CASKDRNTEAFF. In DNA form, the CDR3 reads TGTGCCAGCAAAGACAGGAACACTGAAGCTTTCTTT.

The V call is TRBV27, the J call TRBJ2-7; tentative D call: TRBD2 (5 bases). Trimming removed 3 bases at V and 3 bases at J, with 12 bases between. The CDR3 is made up of 14 amino acids. Germline CDR1 and CDR2: MNHEY and SMNVEV (reference sequence). CDR3 coding DNA: TGTGCCAGCAGTTTTGGGCCGAGGGTCTACGAGCAGTACTTC. Translated: CASSFGPRVYEQYF.

V and J are TRBV28 and TRBJ2-6, with TRBD2 matching 7 bases. The CDR3 runs to 15 residues. CDR1 and CDR2 (germline): MDHEN, SYDVKM. With 5 bases clipped from V and 3 bases from J, the junction kept 4 bases outside the gene matches. CDR3 in DNA: TGTGCCAGCAGTCCCTGGGAGGGTGGGGCCAACGTCCTGACTTTC. Protein sequence: CASSPWEGGANVLTF.

This clone has more than one count but fewer than ten. The V call is TRBV6-4, the J call TRBJ2-2; 8 positions match TRBD1. Germline CDR1 reads MRHNA; CDR2 reads SNTAGT. CDR3 length: 14 amino acids. Unmatched junction bases numbered 0, after V lost 3 bases and J lost 3 bases. CDR3 amino acids: CASSEQGDTGELFF. The CDR3 nucleotides are TGTGCCAGCAGTGAACAGGGGGACACCGGGGAGCTGTTTTTT.

V and J are TRBV19 and TRBJ2-3; 9 bases map to TRBD1. Trimming took 4 bases from V and 10 from J; bases not matched to a gene: 9. This CDR3 is built from 14 residues. The germline gives CDR1 LNHDA, CDR2 SQIVND (reference sequence). Here the CDR3 reads CASSSAGQGGAQYF. The CDR3 DNA reads as TGTGCCAGTAGTAGCGCGGGACAGGGCGGTGCGCAGTATTTT.

This clone has more than one count but fewer than ten. CDR3: CASSHPMGPAFF. Written as DNA, the CDR3 is TGCGCCAGCAGCCACCCCATGGGGCCAGCTTTCTTT. The J gene is TRBJ1-1, the V gene TRBV4-1; perhaps TRBD1 as D (5 bases). Germline loops: CDR1 MGHRA, CDR2 YSYEKL. The V gene lost 3 bases and the J gene lost 10 bases, with 12 bases spanning the gap. CDR3 length equals 12 residues.

The rearrangement uses TRBV18 and TRBJ1-1; a weak D match, TRBD1 (6 bases). V lost 5 bases and J lost 6, with 13 bases in between. From germline, CDR1 is KGHSH and CDR2 LQKENI. The CDR3 totals 13 residues. The CDR3 here is CASSTGTVPEAFF. The CDR3 DNA is TGTGCCAGCTCAACAGGGACGGTTCCTGAAGCTTTCTTT. Full variable domain (rest looked up from reference TRBV18 and TRBJ1-1): NAGVMQNPRHLVRRRGQEARLRCSPMKGHSHVYWYRQLPEEGLKFMVYLQKENIIDESGMPKERFSAEFPKEGPSILRIQQVVRGDSAAYFCASSTGTVPEAFFGQGTRLTVV.

This sequence joins TRBV10-2 and TRBJ1-5; D is perhaps TRBD1 (5 bases). Looked up from germline, CDR1 is WSHSY and CDR2 is SAAADI. There are 16 residues in the CDR3. V was pared by 8 bases and J by 1 base, with 18 bases between. In DNA form, the CDR3 reads TGCGCCAGCTCGCAGGAGGGACCTACAAGCAATCAGCCCCAGCATTTT. It translates to CASSQEGPTSNQPQHF.

J is TRBJ1-2 and V is TRBV6-5; D is perhaps TRBD1 (6 bases). CDR3 length: 14 residues. V was shortened by 5 bases and J by 4 bases, with 14 bases between the two germline ends. Looked up from germline, CDR1 is MNHEY and CDR2 is SVGAGI. The CDR3 region has the DNA TGTGCCAGCAGTGACAGGTCGGCCAGCTATGGCTACACCTTC. Residues: CASSDRSASYGYTF.

The V call is TRBV30, the J call TRBJ2-7; TRBD2 agrees at 12 bases. The CDR3 length is 14 residues. Germline CDR1 reads GTSNPN; CDR2 reads SVGIG (reference sequence). V lost 2 bases and J lost 7; bases outside the gene matches: 6. The CDR3 here is CAWSRGLAGFEQYF. The CDR3 DNA reads TGTGCCTGGAGTCGAGGACTAGCGGGGTTTGAGCAGTACTTC. Looking up the rest from reference TRBV30 and TRBJ2-7 gives the full variable domain: SQTIHQWPATLVQPVGSPLSLECTVEGTSNPNLYWYRQAAGRGLQLLFYSVGIGQISSEVPQNLSASRPQDRQFILSSKKLLLSDSGFYLCAWSRGLAGFEQYFGPGTRLTVT.

The rearrangement links TRBV18 to TRBJ2-1, with a weak D call TRBD1 (5 bases). The CDR3 totals 13 residues. Germline V gene data show CDR1 as KGHSH and CDR2 as LQKENI. V gave up 3 bases and J gave up 6 bases, with 9 bases separating them. The CDR3 nucleotides read TGTGCCAGCTCACCGGGTCAGGGCAATGAGCAGTTCTTC. Protein product: CASSPGQGNEQFF.

J is TRBJ2-3 and V is TRBV6-1, with 7 positions matching TRBD2. Germline values: CDR1 MNHNS, CDR2 SASEGT. This CDR3 contains 15 residues. Germline trimming cut 7 bases from V and 0 bases from J; bases unmatched to any gene: 7. DNA for the CDR3: TGTGCCAGCACTTGGGCGGGGGAGAGCACAGATACGCAGTATTTT. Its translation: CASTWAGESTDTQYF.

This chain uses TRBV19 with TRBJ1-2; perhaps TRBD1 as D (6 bases). The CDR3 has 14 residues. Germline CDR1 and CDR2: LNHDA and SQIVND (reference sequence). V was pared by 10 bases and J by 8 bases, with 23 bases between. DNA of the CDR3: TGTGCCACCCGAGGGCGGGGGCTCGGCCGAGGCTACACCTTC. This gives the protein CATRGRGLGRGYTF.

The chain has TRBV6-6 and TRBJ1-1; 10 nucleotides line up with TRBD1. Trimming cost V 6 bases and J 7 bases; bases outside gene matches: 8. The CDR3 spans 14 residues. CDR1 is MNHNY and CDR2 is SVGAGI in the germline V gene (reference sequence). The chain's CDR3 is CASRIPGQGFEAFF. CDR3 in DNA: TGTGCCAGCAGGATACCGGGACAGGGGTTTGAAGCTTTCTTT.

V gene TRBV10-1 combines with J gene TRBJ1-5, with 8 bases lining up with TRBD1. Germline V gene lookup returns CDR1 WNHNN and CDR2 SYGVQD (reference sequence). V trimming: 5 bases; J trimming: 5 bases; junction bases outside the gene matches: 2. The CDR3 has 13 amino acids. The CDR3 protein is CASSKTGDQPQHF. In DNA, the CDR3 is TGCGCCAGCAGTAAGACAGGGGATCAGCCCCAGCATTTT.

V and J are TRBV19 and TRBJ1-5; a weak D match, TRBD1 (6 bases). With 4 bases removed from V and 3 bases from J, the gap between germline ends came to 13 bases. Germline CDR1 LNHDA, CDR2 SQIVND (reference sequence). This CDR3 has 15 amino acids. The CDR3 DNA reads TGTGCCAGTAGTAGGGGGGGACACGTCAATCAGCCCCAGCATTTT. Translating it yields CASSRGGHVNQPQHF.

Here the CDR3 DNA reads TGTGCCAGCAGCTCGGGATGGGGGGAGATCGGGATCGAGACCCAGTACTTC. This codes for CASSSGWGEIGIETQYF. The chain joins TRBV7-6 to TRBJ2-5, with a possible D match to TRBD2 (6 bases). This CDR3 has 17 residues. Per germline, CDR1 SGHVS and CDR2 FNYEAQ. The germline V and J ends were trimmed by 4 bases and 5 bases, with 23 bases remaining between them.

This clone came up a few times. This chain joins TRBV27 and TRBJ1-6; 7 bases are a match to TRBD1. The CDR3 extends over 14 amino acids. J was trimmed by 7 bases and V by 5 bases; bases with no gene match: 5. Germline V gene sequence: CDR1 MNHEY, CDR2 SMNVEV (reference sequence). This CDR3 is CASSRQGRNSPLHF. The CDR3 bases are TGTGCCAGCAGTAGACAGGGTAGAAATTCACCCCTCCACTTT.